The 31 T cell receptor beta chains below all came from one sample that was sequenced in a study of tumor-infiltrating lymphocytes in oesophageal squamous cell carcinoma. MiXCR, run by TCRdb on the PCR reads, gives a single entry per CDR3 protein. Of nearly 20,000 distinct CDR3 sequences in the sample, around 40% were seen once. Material for sequencing was esophageal tumor tissue. Every receptor here comes from a male donor with esophageal squamous cell carcinoma.

This clonotype was detected many times. The rearrangement links TRBV27 to TRBJ1-4, with D perhaps matching TRBD1 (5 bases). The length of the CDR3 is 16 residues. Germline assignment: CDR1 MNHEY and CDR2 SMNVEV (reference sequence). The ends were cut back, 5 bases at V and 4 bases at J, with 17 bases in the middle. CDR3 DNA: TGTGCCAGCAGTCCCGCCCTGGGGGAGGATAATGAAAAACTGTTTTTT. Amino acid sequence: CASSPALGEDNEKLFF.

The chain recombines TRBV5-1 with TRBJ2-3; D is tentatively TRBD1 or TRBD2 (5 bases each). V lost 4 bases and J lost 14, with 29 bases in between. The CDR3 is 16 amino acids. Germline V gene lookup returns CDR1 SGHRS and CDR2 YFSETQ. The chain's CDR3 is CASSPPGRTNTGELYF. The CDR3, as DNA: TGCGCCAGCAGCCCGCCGGGACGAACGAACACCGGGGAGCTGTATTTT.

The rearrangement links TRBV7-8 to TRBJ2-1, with a tentative D call TRBD1 (6 bases). Germline V gives CDR1 SGHVS, CDR2 FQNEAQ. The CDR3 is made up of 19 amino acids. Trimming stripped 2 bases from V and 10 bases from J, with 30 bases between. The CDR3 DNA sequence: TGTGCCAGCAGCTTATCCCAGGCGGGTCGGGACATGAGCTCCTACGAGCAGTTCTTC. Residues: CASSLSQAGRDMSSYEQFF. The full variable domain, in which reference TRBV7-8 and TRBJ2-1 provide the parts outside the CDR3, is GAGVSQSPRYKVAKRGQDVALRCDPISGHVSLFWYQQALGQGPEFLTYFQNEAQLDKSGLPSDRFFAERPEGSVSTLKIQRTQQEDSAVYLCASSLSQAGRDMSSYEQFFGPGTRLTVL.

The rearrangement uses TRBV6-2 or TRBV6-3 and TRBJ1-2, with D hard to call. Germline CDR1 MNHEY, CDR2 SVGEGT. CDR3 length: 12 amino acids. Trimming took 6 bases from V and 4 from J, leaving 9 bases between them. CDR3: CASRSGVYGYTF. The CDR3, as DNA: TGTGCCAGCAGGTCTGGGGTCTATGGCTACACCTTC.

This sequence joins TRBV13 and TRBJ1-3, with unresolved D. V gave up 1 base and J gave up 2 bases, with 9 bases separating them. This CDR3 is built from 15 residues. Germline V CDR1 and CDR2: PRHDT, FYEKMQ (reference sequence). The CDR3 DNA follows: TGTGCCAGCAGCTTAGCCCCCGGGACTGGAAACACCATATATTTT. Residues: CASSLAPGTGNTIYF.

This clonotype has ten or more counts. The chain couples TRBV5-6 to TRBJ1-6, with D unresolved. The CDR3 is 16 amino acids. The germline CDR1 and CDR2 sequences are SGHDT and YYEEEE. Trimming removed 0 bases from V and 0 bases from J, with 7 bases in between. CDR3 sequence reads: CASSLESSSYNSPLHF. The CDR3 DNA follows: TGTGCCAGCAGCTTGGAGAGTAGCTCCTATAATTCACCCCTCCACTTT.

As for this clonotype: Since the CDR3 does not end with the conserved phenylalanine or tryptophan, this likely comes from a read error. It is unclear where the CDR3 begins or ends on the DNA, so no DNA is shown, and the CDR3 is as TCRdb lists it. The chain is built from TRBV7-6 and TRBJ2-1; the table's D call, TRBD1, has no DNA check behind it. A total of 15 residues make up the CDR3, ends included. The germline V gene has CDR1 SGHVS and CDR2 FNYEAQ. CDR3 amino acids: CASSPQTEAEQYFGS.

This clonotype was seen many times. One base away lies a much larger clone, so this may be a sequencing read error. The rearrangement uses TRBV24-1 and TRBJ2-7; D is ambiguous. CDR3 size: 12 residues. Germline lookup yields CDR1 KGHDR and CDR2 SFDVKD. V was cut by 2 bases and J by 7 bases, with 8 bases left in between. CDR3 bases: TGTGCCACCAGTGATTGGCGTAATGAGCAGTACTTC. It translates to CATSDWRNEQYF.

The rearrangement uses TRBV4-3 and TRBJ2-6, with a weak D call TRBD2 (5 bases). Gene TRBJ2-1 matches the end of the DNA better, so the J call may be wrong. Germline V gene sequence: CDR1 LGHNA, CDR2 YSLEER. The CDR3 is 14 residues long. Here the CDR3 DNA reads TGCGCCAGCAGCCAAACACAGACGTGGGAGACCCAGTTCTTC. Protein product: CASSQTQTWETQFF.

The V gene is TRBV12-3 or TRBV12-4, the J gene TRBJ2-7; D is possibly TRBD1 (5 bases). This CDR3 is 14 amino acids long. V shed 5 bases and J shed 1 base, with 12 bases lying between them. CDR3 coding DNA: TGTGCCAGCAGTCTCTTACAGGAGTCCTACGAGCAGTACTTC. It encodes CASSLLQESYEQYF.

The table lists this clonotype with many counts. The rearrangement uses TRBV19 and TRBJ2-3, with 10 bases fitting TRBD2. Germline V CDR1 and CDR2: LNHDA, SQIVND (reference sequence). V was pared by 6 bases and J by 6 bases, with 9 bases of the junction left unmatched. This CDR3 spans 15 amino acids. CDR3 nucleotide sequence: TGTGCCAGTAGCCCTATAGCGGGGGGATTCGATACGCAGTATTTT. This encodes CASSPIAGGFDTQYF.

In its sample, this clonotype was seen many times. The chain uses TRBV25-1 and TRBJ2-5; D is perhaps TRBD1 (6 bases). V lost 3 bases to trimming and J lost 3 bases, with 8 bases between them. Germline CDR1 and CDR2: MGHDK and SYGVNS. This CDR3 is 13 amino acids long. CDR3: CASSESGEETQYF. The CDR3 nucleotides are TGTGCCAGCAGTGAGTCAGGGGAAGAGACCCAGTACTTC.

Ten or more counts support this clonotype. A read error is possible here, since a much larger clone lies one base away. The CDR3 loop is CASRVSRDNEQYF. The CDR3 bases are TGTGCCAGCCGCGTTTCCAGAGACAATGAGCAGTACTTC. The rearrangement links TRBV7-2 to TRBJ2-7; D unresolved. The CDR3 is 13 residues long. CDR1 and CDR2 from the germline V gene are SGHTA and FQGNSA. The germline V and J ends were trimmed by 8 bases and 7 bases, with 18 bases remaining between them.

Sample share makes this clonotype medium-sized. This may be a read error, as it is one base from a much larger clone. The chain recombines TRBV7-6 with TRBJ2-7; 7 bases fit TRBD1. The length of the CDR3 is 13 residues. The ends lost 3 bases at V and 7 bases at J; junction bases unmatched: 6. CDR1 and CDR2 (germline): SGHVS, FNYEAQ. CDR3 loop: CASSFDRDNEQYF. CDR3 DNA: TGTGCCAGCAGCTTCGACAGGGACAATGAGCAGTACTTC.

Details on this clonotype: The conserved phenylalanine or tryptophan is not found at the CDR3 terminus, so this likely reflects a read error. Because the CDR3's place on the DNA is in doubt, the DNA is left out and the CDR3 is given as listed by TCRdb. The J gene is TRBJ2-3, the V gene TRBV7-9; the table's D call, TRBD1, has no DNA check behind it. Both ends counted, the CDR3 spans 17 residues. Germline V CDR1 and CDR2: SEHNR, FQNEAQ (reference sequence). This CDR3 reads CASSFRDSGDYEQFFGP.

This chain joins TRBV24-1 and TRBJ2-2, with TRBD2 identical over 16 bases. V shed 7 bases and J 4 bases; nucleotides not matched to a gene: 5. Germline V gives CDR1 KGHDR, CDR2 SFDVKD. This CDR3 is 17 amino acids long. CDR3 sequence (DNA): TGTGCCACCAGCCCGGGACTAGCGGGAGGGGGCACCGGGGAGCTGTTTTTT. It specifies CATSPGLAGGGTGELFF.

In nucleotides, the CDR3 is TGTGCCAGCAGTTTATATCGTGACAGGGATTTGCGTGTTGAGCAGTTCTTC. Encoded protein: CASSLYRDRDLRVEQFF. The chain carries TRBV28 and TRBJ2-7, with 7 positions matching TRBD1. The assigned J gene may be wrong: the sequence end matches TRBJ2-1 better. There are 17 residues in the CDR3. Germline-derived CDR1 and CDR2 are MDHEN and SYDVKM.

This clonotype was seen ten or more times. V is TRBV10-1 and J is TRBJ1-5; 8 bases map to TRBD1. CDR1 and CDR2 (germline): WNHNN, SYGVQD (reference sequence). With 6 bases clipped from V and 3 bases from J, the junction kept 1 base outside the gene matches. The CDR3 length is 13 residues. The CDR3 bases are TGCGCCAGCAGGGACAGGGCCAATCAGCCCCAGCATTTT. Its translation is CASRDRANQPQHF.

Concerning this clonotype itself: One end of the junction is discordant with germline, which a read error may explain. The genes are TRBV7-9 and TRBJ2-5; D ambiguous. Germline V gene sequence: CDR1 SEHNR, CDR2 FQNEAQ (reference sequence). The CDR3 spans 12 residues. The CDR3 loop reads CASSLTDSPLHF. The CDR3 coding sequence is TGTGCCAGCAGCTTGACGGATTCACCCCTCCACTTC.

In its sample, this clonotype was seen many times. The V call is TRBV12-3 or TRBV12-4, the J call TRBJ2-7; 10 bases fit TRBD1. This CDR3 is 14 amino acids long. Losses at the gene ends were 3 bases for V and 5 bases for J; bases not matched to a gene: 4. CDR3 sequence (DNA): TGTGCCAGCAGTTTCGACAGGGGGCACCACGAGCAGTACTTC. It yields the protein CASSFDRGHHEQYF.

The J gene is TRBJ2-5, the V gene TRBV11-2; TRBD1 matches at 9 bases. CDR3 length equals 18 residues. Germline values: CDR1 SGHAT, CDR2 FQNNGV. Trimming removed 0 bases from V and 11 bases from J; junction bases left unmatched: 19. CDR3 amino acids: CASSLDPSGTGSYNEQYF. In DNA form, the CDR3 reads TGTGCCAGCAGCTTAGACCCTTCCGGGACAGGGAGTTACAATGAGCAGTACTTC.

There are a few counts of this clonotype. CDR3 in amino acids: CASSLRGGGNTIYF. The DNA for the CDR3 is TGTGCCAGTAGCCTCCGGGGTGGAGGAAACACCATATATTTT. The rearrangement uses TRBV19 and TRBJ1-3; D ambiguous. The CDR3 sequence is 14 residues long. The V gene lost 6 bases and the J gene lost 4 bases, with 13 bases spanning the gap. Germline CDR1 is LNHDA and CDR2 is SQIVND (reference sequence). The full variable domain, completed using reference TRBV19 and TRBJ1-3, is DGGITQSPKYLFRKEGQNVTLSCEQNLNHDAMYWYRQDPGQGLRLIYYSQIVNDFQKGDIAEGYSVSREKKESFPLTVTSAQKNPTAFYLCASSLRGGGNTIYFGEGSWLTVV.

In this sample, this clonotype turned up a few times. The chain links TRBV6-1 to TRBJ1-2; 7 bases align to TRBD1. CDR1 and CDR2 from the germline V gene are MNHNS and SASEGT. CDR3 length: 13 residues. V gave up 5 bases and J gave up 8 bases; unmatched junction bases: 8. The CDR3: CASSLTGILGYTF. The CDR3 nucleotides are TGTGCCAGCAGTCTGACAGGGATCCTCGGCTACACCTTC.

This clonotype has a count of ten or more. Lacking the conserved final phenylalanine or tryptophan, this CDR3 likely reflects a read error. It is unclear where the CDR3 begins or ends on the DNA, so no DNA is shown, and the CDR3 is as TCRdb lists it. The chain joins TRBV6-4 to TRBJ2-7; the table names TRBD1, a call not compared with the DNA. The CDR3 is 8 residues long, ends included. CDR1 is MRHNA, CDR2 SNTAGT, per germline. The CDR3 protein is CAILLPGQ.

The J gene is TRBJ1-1, the V gene TRBV28; D ambiguous. This CDR3 spans 14 amino acids. Germline values: CDR1 MDHEN, CDR2 SYDVKM. V lost 6 bases, J lost 0 bases, and 11 bases lay in between. DNA of the CDR3: TGTGCCAGCAGCTGGATAGACATGAACACTGAAGCTTTCTTT. Its protein product is CASSWIDMNTEAFF.

This chain joins TRBV4-1 and TRBJ2-1; TRBD2 might be the D (7 bases). From germline, CDR1 is MGHRA and CDR2 YSYEKL. Trimming removed 1 base at V and 7 bases at J, with 14 bases between. This CDR3 comprises 15 residues. The CDR3 DNA is TGCGCCAGCAGCCAAGGGGGGGGGGGCAAGAATGAGCAGTTCTTC. Translation: CASSQGGGGKNEQFF.

This clonotype is judged medium-sized (0.01 to 0.1%). The chain is built from TRBV7-9 and TRBJ2-5; 8 bases are a match to TRBD2. This CDR3 spans 16 amino acids. Germline values: CDR1 SEHNR, CDR2 FQNEAQ (reference sequence). J was trimmed by 5 bases and V by 2 bases; bases with no gene match: 10. Written as DNA, the CDR3 is TGTGCCAGCAGCTTACCACTAACTAGCGGTGGGGAGACCCAGTACTTC. Its protein is CASSLPLTSGGETQYF. Based on the CDR3 plus reference TRBV7-9 and TRBJ2-5, the full variable domain is DTGVSQNPRHKITKRGQNVTFRCDPISEHNRLYWYRQTLGQGPEFLTYFQNEAQLEKSRLLSDRFSAERPKGSFSTLEIQRTEQGDSAMYLCASSLPLTSGGETQYFGPGTRLLVL.

V and J are TRBV7-3 and TRBJ2-1, with a possible D match to TRBD2 (6 bases). The ends were cut back, 5 bases at V and 9 bases at J, with 14 bases in the middle. The CDR3 covers 13 residues. Germline CDR1 and CDR2: SGHTA and FQGTGA. The CDR3 DNA reads TGTGCCAGCAGCCCCGCGGGATCGGGTGAGCAGTTCTTC. Its protein product is CASSPAGSGEQFF.

This clonotype came up a few times. The V gene is TRBV12-3 or TRBV12-4, the J gene TRBJ2-7; D is possibly TRBD1 (6 bases). The CDR3 contains 14 residues. Trimming removed 5 bases from V and 0 bases from J, with 11 bases in between. The CDR3 loop is CASSRGHSSYEQYF. In nucleotides, the CDR3 is TGTGCCAGCAGTAGGGGACATAGCTCCTACGAGCAGTACTTC.

This clonotype was picked up one time. At one end the junction does not follow the germline gene, possibly because of a read error. The chain combines TRBV28 with TRBJ1-1; 7 bases match TRBD1. CDR3 length: 14 residues. Germline CDR1 is MDHEN and CDR2 is SYDVKM. DNA for the CDR3: TGTGCCAGCAGATTATTGACAGGGTACTCTGAAGCTTTCTTT. Its protein is CASRLLTGYSEAFF.

This clonotype came up a few times. The chain uses TRBV2 and TRBJ2-2; D might be TRBD2 (5 bases). The V end was cut by 4 bases, the J end by 0 bases, with 9 bases between. The CDR3 extends over 15 amino acids. CDR1 and CDR2 (germline): SNHLY, FYNNEI. The CDR3 nucleotides read TGTGCCAGCAGTGGAGTAGCGTCGAACACCGGGGAGCTGTTTTTT. Translation: CASSGVASNTGELFF.